Following are 8 T cell receptor beta chains from one sample sequenced in a study of CXCR3-negative and CXCR3-positive naive CD8 T cells. Preparation of TRB cDNA libraries relied on 5' RACE carrying UMI labels. TCRdb re-called the 5' RACE reads and gives one entry per CDR3 protein, without DNA. Across roughly 89,000 distinct CDR3 sequences, the top ten clones capture 1.5% to 2% of the sample. Sequenced: naive CXCR3- CD8+ T cells from blood. The subset here: CD45RO-CCR7+CD27+CD95- naive CD8+ T cells lacking CXCR3 (TNR3-). The receptors were sampled from a human donor in good health. Some clones in this sample may be carry-over from other donors' samples.

J is TRBJ2-7 and V is TRBV20-1; checking the TCRdb D call of TRBD1 is not possible without DNA. The germline V gene encodes CDR1 DFQATT and CDR2 SNEGSKA (reference sequence). The CDR3 sequence is 14 residues long. The CDR3 is CSARDRQGLYEQYF.

This chain connects TRBV23-1 to TRBJ2-7; TCRdb returns TRBD2, unconfirmable since there is no DNA. TRBV23-1 is an open reading frame, and its role is uncertain. The CDR3 has 15 residues. CDR3 sequence: CASSHKDGREDEQYF.

This rearrangement joins TRBV5-1 to TRBJ2-7. The CDR3 contains 16 residues. The germline gives CDR1 SGHRS, CDR2 YFSETQ. The CDR3 spells CASSLEVTLGSYEQYF. The full variable domain, its missing parts supplied by reference TRBV5-1 and TRBJ2-7, is KAGVTQTPRYLIKTRGQQVTLSCSPISGHRSVSWYQQTPGQGLQFLFEYFSETQRNKGNFPGRFSGRQFSNSRSEMNVSTLELGDSALYLCASSLEVTLGSYEQYFGPGTRLTVT.

This chain joins TRBV7-3 and TRBJ2-3; TCRdb reports TRBD2, a call that lacks DNA to check it against. This CDR3 is 15 amino acids long. Germline V gene lookup returns CDR1 SGHTA and CDR2 FQGTGA. CDR3: CASSSTAGPTDTQYF.

The rearrangement links TRBV6-5 to TRBJ1-1; TCRdb indicates TRBD1, and absent DNA this call remains unverified. The germline V gene has CDR1 MNHEY and CDR2 SVGAGI. The CDR3 has 15 residues. This CDR3 reads CASSYLTGADTEAFF.

V is TRBV2 and J is TRBJ2-1. The CDR3 is 11 residues long. The germline CDR1 and CDR2 sequences are SNHLY and FYNNEI. The CDR3 sequence: CASVGPTGLFF.

The chain carries TRBV5-6 and TRBJ2-1; TCRdb reports TRBD1, a call that lacks DNA to check it against. The CDR3 has 11 residues. Germline lookup yields CDR1 SGHDT and CDR2 YYEEEE. This CDR3 reads CASSLGQGKFF. Complete variable domain (other parts from reference TRBV5-6 and TRBJ2-1): DAGVTQSPTHLIKTRGQQVTLRCSPKSGHDTVSWYQQALGQGPQFIFQYYEEEERQRGNFPDRFSGHQFPNYSSELNVNALLLGDSALYLCASSLGQGKFFGPGTRLTVL.

The chain employs TRBV28 and TRBJ2-1; no DNA is available, so the TRBD1 call from TCRdb remains unchecked. Germline V gives CDR1 MDHEN, CDR2 SYDVKM. There are 16 residues in the CDR3. CDR3 region: CASSLTPFKPDNEQFF.